This TCR beta chain was found in a study of human T cells and chemical hapten exposure. MiXCR, applied by TCRdb to the RACE reads, yields one record per CDR3 protein. The table lists more than 250,000 distinct CDR3 sequences, roughly 7.4% of them singletons. This CDR3 is built from 15 residues. V gave up 5 bases and J gave up 1 base; unmatched junction bases: 6. Germline V gene lookup returns CDR1 MDHEN and CDR2 SYDVKM. Regarding time point: pre-sensitization, week 0. Treatment here: therapeutic diphenylcyclopropenone sensitization with weekly scalp DPC. This clonotype was found a few times. This TCR derives from a man aged 18-30 years with alopecia areata. Some clones in this sample may be carry-over from other donors' samples. The gene calls are TRBV28 and TRBJ2-7; 9 bases are shared with TRBD1. The sequencing used whole blood, collected in connection with sensitization to the hapten diphenylcyclopropenone (DPC). This chain's CDR3 is CASSTGGAGSYEQYF. Written as DNA, the CDR3 is TGTGCCAGCAGTACAGGGGGCGCGGGATCCTACGAGCAGTACTTC. The full variable domain, its missing parts supplied by reference TRBV28 and TRBJ2-7, is DVKVTQSSRYLVKRTGEKVFLECVQDMDHENMFWYRQDPGLGLRLIYFSYDVKMKEKGDIPEGYSVSREKKERFSLILESASTNQTSMYLCASSTGGAGSYEQYFGPGTRLTVT.